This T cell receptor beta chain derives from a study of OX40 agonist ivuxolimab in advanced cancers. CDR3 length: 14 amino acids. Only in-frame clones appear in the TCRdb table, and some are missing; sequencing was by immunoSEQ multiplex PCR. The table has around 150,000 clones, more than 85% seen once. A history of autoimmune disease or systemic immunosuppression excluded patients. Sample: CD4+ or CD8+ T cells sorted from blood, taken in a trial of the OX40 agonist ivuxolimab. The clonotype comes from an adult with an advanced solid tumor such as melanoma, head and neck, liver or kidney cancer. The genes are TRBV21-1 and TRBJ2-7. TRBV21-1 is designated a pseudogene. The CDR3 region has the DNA TGTGCCAGCAGCAGGGGAAGAGAGTCCTACGAGCAGTACTTC. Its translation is CASSRGRESYEQYF.